Listed below are T cell receptor beta chains from one sample, sequenced in a study of T cells in localized non-small cell lung cancer. Sequenced by immunoSEQ multiplex PCR; TCRdb stores in-frame clones only, minus some. Here the sample spans under 55,000 clones, around 80% being singletons. This specimen was PBMCs, taken before any cancer treatment. All receptors come from a woman aged 40-75 years with stage II lung adenocarcinoma. Both conserved end residues are part of each CDR3. D genes are given only for firm matches. Clone size is not always given. Where it is, it says once, few, many or a class for expanded clones.

v_call: TRBV15
d_call: NA
clone_size: NA
j_call: TRBJ2-7
cdr3_nt: TGTGCCACCAGCAGGGAAGGGACCACCTACGAGCAGTACTTC
cdr3_aa: CATSREGTTYEQYF

v_call: TRBV5-1
d_call: TRBD2
clone_size: NA
j_call: TRBJ2-1
cdr3_nt: TGCGCCAGCAGCCCGGGGGGGACTAGCTTCAGAAGAGGTACTGAGCAGTTCTTC
cdr3_aa: CASSPGGTSFRRGTEQFF

v_call: TRBV6-5
d_call: NA
clone_size: NA
j_call: TRBJ1-1
cdr3_nt: TGTGCCAGCAGTTGGGGGGAGAGGGGCGAAGCTTTCTTT
cdr3_aa: CASSWGERGEAFF

v_call: TRBV18
d_call: NA
clone_size: NA
j_call: TRBJ1-1
cdr3_nt: TGTGCCAGCTCACAATCGGCCGGGACAGAAGCTTTCTTT
cdr3_aa: CASSQSAGTEAFF

v_call: TRBV30
d_call: NA
clone_size: few
j_call: TRBJ2-7
cdr3_nt: TGTGCCTGGAGTGTAGGGGTCGAGCAGTACTTC
cdr3_aa: CAWSVGVEQYF

v_call: TRBV6-5
d_call: TRBD1
clone_size: once
j_call: TRBJ1-4
cdr3_nt: TGTGCCAGCAGAGGAGGGACAGGGGGCGAAAAACTGTTTTTT
cdr3_aa: CASRGGTGGEKLFF

v_call: TRBV19
d_call: TRBD1
clone_size: NA
j_call: TRBJ2-5
cdr3_nt: TGTGCCAGTAGTATAGGACAGGGAGAGACCCAGTACTTC
cdr3_aa: CASSIGQGETQYF

v_call: TRBV30
d_call: NA
clone_size: once
j_call: TRBJ1-2
cdr3_nt: TGTGCCTGGAGTTTACAGTTTTATGGCTACACCTTC
cdr3_aa: CAWSLQFYGYTF

v_call: TRBV30
d_call: NA
clone_size: NA
j_call: TRBJ2-7
cdr3_nt: TGTGCCTGGCTCCGGGAGTGGGACAGATCCTACGAGCAGTACTTC
cdr3_aa: CAWLREWDRSYEQYF

v_call: TRBV18
d_call: TRBD1
clone_size: few
j_call: TRBJ2-2
cdr3_nt: TGTGCCAGCTCACTGACAGGGGTCGGCGGGGAGCTGTTTTTT
cdr3_aa: CASSLTGVGGELFF

v_call: TRBV6-6
d_call: NA
clone_size: NA
j_call: TRBJ2-5
cdr3_nt: TGTGCCAGCAGTTACCCTCAGGGAAAAGAGACCCAGTACTTC
cdr3_aa: CASSYPQGKETQYF

v_call: TRBV30
d_call: TRBD1
clone_size: NA
j_call: TRBJ2-7
cdr3_nt: TGTGCCTGGAATCCCGGGACAGGTGACGGAGAGCAGTACTTC
cdr3_aa: CAWNPGTGDGEQYF